These T cell receptor beta chains were read from a single sample in a study of monozygotic twins with inflammatory bowel disease. TCRdb reprocessed the 5' RACE reads; each CDR3 protein has one entry and no DNA is given. This repertoire includes over 110,000 distinct CDR3 sequences. The sample taken for sequencing was blood. These receptors were obtained from a human donor with ulcerative colitis or Crohn's disease, or a healthy co-twin of an affected twin (not recorded which). Both conserved end residues are part of each CDR3. The order of the fields is J gene, V gene, CDR3 protein.

J: TRBJ2-7
V: TRBV6-5
CDR3: CASSLNTGQYEQYF

J: TRBJ2-1
V: TRBV3-1
CDR3: CASSQAQGVPANEQFF

J: TRBJ1-1
V: TRBV6-2/TRBV6-3
CDR3: CASSWSNTEAFF

J: TRBJ2-7
V: TRBV5-1
CDR3: CASSPKSGGTNEQYF

J: TRBJ2-5
V: TRBV20-1
CDR3: CSARGSGSSRGGRSETQYF

J: TRBJ1-1
V: TRBV20-1
CDR3: CSARGAGGTTNTEAFF

J: TRBJ1-2
V: TRBV29-1
CDR3: CSVDQLEGYGYTF

J: TRBJ2-3
V: TRBV18
CDR3: CASSPESGTSLSDTQYF

J: TRBJ1-3
V: TRBV7-9
CDR3: CASSFQTGQGSGNTIYF

J: TRBJ1-3
V: TRBV6-1
CDR3: CASRLYGAETGNTIYF

J: TRBJ2-1
V: TRBV28
CDR3: CASSDRTRFDNEQFF

J: TRBJ2-1
V: TRBV5-1
CDR3: CASSLASGGRTNEQFF

J: TRBJ2-5
V: TRBV12-3/TRBV12-4
CDR3: CASSPRDRGSKTQYF

J: TRBJ1-1
V: TRBV30
CDR3: CAAGQSNTEAFF

J: TRBJ1-2
V: TRBV7-3
CDR3: CASSSGGQANYGYTF

J: TRBJ1-3
V: TRBV20-1
CDR3: CSARYGWFENTIYF

J: TRBJ2-7
V: TRBV9
CDR3: CASSVGDRRLGEQYF

J: TRBJ1-4
V: TRBV5-1
CDR3: CASSPDSTSEKLFF

J: TRBJ2-5
V: TRBV5-4
CDR3: CASTVKKETQYF

J: TRBJ2-7
V: TRBV29-1
CDR3: CSGLGQGMYEQYF

J: TRBJ2-5
V: TRBV5-1
CDR3: CASSFEAGLTLETQYF

J: TRBJ2-1
V: TRBV24-1
CDR3: CATSDLGQGRTNEQFF

J: TRBJ2-3
V: TRBV29-1
CDR3: CSVNSGTDTQYF

J: TRBJ1-3
V: TRBV18
CDR3: CASLPLGTDSGNTIYF

J: TRBJ2-5
V: TRBV28
CDR3: CASSLLAGVQETQYF

J: TRBJ2-1
V: TRBV6-5
CDR3: CASSYGRGDINNEQFF

J: TRBJ1-6
V: TRBV7-2
CDR3: CASSPGNRVSSPLHF

J: TRBJ1-6
V: TRBV11-1
CDR3: CASSLDPGAVSPLHF

J: TRBJ2-4
V: TRBV5-1
CDR3: CASSLTGGTKNIQYF

J: TRBJ2-3
V: TRBV5-4
CDR3: CASSLFGTDTQYF

J: TRBJ1-6
V: TRBV6-5
CDR3: CASSYRGAGSNSPLHF

J: TRBJ1-1
V: TRBV12-3/TRBV12-4
CDR3: CASSTPGWGNTEAFF

J: TRBJ1-2
V: TRBV5-8
CDR3: CASSSPAHRVLGYTF

J: TRBJ1-2
V: TRBV29-1
CDR3: CSVDGANYGYTF

J: TRBJ2-3
V: TRBV5-1
CDR3: CASTTGTGAITDTQYF

J: TRBJ2-6
V: TRBV27
CDR3: CASSILRYSGANVLTF

J: TRBJ2-5
V: TRBV2
CDR3: CASSGYLETRYF

J: TRBJ1-1
V: TRBV5-6
CDR3: CASSLYGPVTEAFF

J: TRBJ1-1
V: TRBV7-2
CDR3: CASSPGGPNTEAFF

J: TRBJ1-2
V: TRBV6-2/TRBV6-3
CDR3: CASRPLDSYGYTF

J: TRBJ2-6
V: TRBV27
CDR3: CASSFQGPGANVLTF

J: TRBJ2-2
V: TRBV2
CDR3: CASSEDTGELFF

J: TRBJ2-2
V: TRBV24-1
CDR3: CATSDLTRGSTGELFF

J: TRBJ2-5
V: TRBV7-9
CDR3: CASSYLATQETQYF

J: TRBJ2-1
V: TRBV7-2
CDR3: CASSPLGGGPYNEQFF

J: TRBJ2-5
V: TRBV29-1
CDR3: CSFTGQQETQYF

J: TRBJ1-5
V: TRBV30
CDR3: CAWSLDSNQPQHF

J: TRBJ2-7
V: TRBV5-1
CDR3: CASSDGNSEQYF

J: TRBJ2-3
V: TRBV7-9
CDR3: CASSHQQGTDTQYF

J: TRBJ1-4
V: TRBV20-1
CDR3: CSAPSATNEKLFF

J: TRBJ2-7
V: TRBV28
CDR3: CASSLARGLQNEQYF